Each of the 17 T cell receptor beta chains below was sequenced from the same sample in a study of identical twins. TCRdb reprocessed the 5' RACE reads via MiXCR and lists one record per CDR3 protein. This sample carries 1.5 million to 2 million distinct CDR3 sequences, about 31% of them seen once, and the ten largest clones take roughly 0.3%. Material for sequencing was cord blood. Receptors were obtained from a newborn girl in good health.

This clonotype was found a few times. This chain connects TRBV9 to TRBJ1-2, with 7 bases lining up with TRBD1. This CDR3 region has 13 residues. V trimming: 4 bases; J trimming: 3 bases; junction bases outside the gene matches: 3. The germline V gene has CDR1 SGDLS and CDR2 YYNGEE. CDR3 DNA: TGTGCCAGCAGCACGGACAGGTACTATGGCTACACCTTC. This encodes CASSTDRYYGYTF. Full variable domain (rest looked up from reference TRBV9 and TRBJ1-2): DSGVTQTPKHLITATGQRVTLRCSPRSGDLSVYWYQQSLDQGLQFLIQYYNGEERAKGNILERFSAQQFPDLHSELNLSSLELGDSALYFCASSTDRYYGYTFGSGTRLTVV.

The gene calls are TRBV4-1 and TRBJ1-1; the match to TRBD1 covers 11 bases. Germline V gives CDR1 MGHRA, CDR2 YSYEKL. V gave up 8 bases and J gave up 4 bases; unmatched junction bases: 6. The CDR3 covers 14 residues. CDR3 in DNA: TGCGCCAGCCGGACAGGGGGCGGGAGCACTGAAGCTTTCTTT. This codes for CASRTGGGSTEAFF.

Remarks on this clonotype: A read error may account for a junction end that differs from germline. The CDR3 DNA follows: TGCAGTGAGGGACTCCCAGGCACAGGTACGCAGTATTTT. Translating gives CSEGLPGTGTQYF. The chain joins TRBV20-1 to TRBJ2-3, with TRBD2 as a possible D gene (6 bases). CDR3 size: 13 residues. Germline CDR1 and CDR2: DFQATT and SNEGSKA (reference sequence).

The sample holds a few counts of this clonotype. At one boundary the junction diverges from the germline segment, which might be a read error. V and J are TRBV20-1 and TRBJ1-1, with D perhaps TRBD1 (6 bases). Germline V gene lookup returns CDR1 DFQATT and CDR2 SNEGSKA (reference sequence). There are 16 residues in the CDR3. Here the CDR3 reads CSARVGSKAGVSGAFF. Written as DNA, the CDR3 is TGTAGTGCTAGAGTGGGCAGTAAAGCAGGGGTTTCGGGAGCTTTCTTT.

V and J are TRBV20-1 and TRBJ2-4; TRBD2 aligns across 12 bases. Germline lookup yields CDR1 DFQATT and CDR2 SNEGSKA (reference sequence). CDR3 size: 18 residues. Trimming cost V 5 bases and J 13 bases; bases outside gene matches: 24. CDR3 nucleotides: TGCAGTGCTTTCCCGCACTTTACTAGCGGGGGGCGAACCTACAAGCAGTACTTC. The encoded protein is CSAFPHFTSGGRTYKQYF.

There are many counts of this clonotype. J is TRBJ2-5 and V is TRBV7-9, with D unresolved. Germline-derived CDR1 and CDR2 are SEHNR and FQNEAQ (reference sequence). V lost 3 bases, J lost 5 bases, and 10 bases lay in between. CDR3 length equals 13 residues. CDR3 amino acids: CASSFTSSETQYF. The CDR3 coding sequence is TGTGCCAGCAGCTTTACCTCATCGGAGACCCAGTACTTC. Complete variable domain (other parts from reference TRBV7-9 and TRBJ2-5): DTGVSQNPRHKITKRGQNVTFRCDPISEHNRLYWYRQTLGQGPEFLTYFQNEAQLEKSRLLSDRFSAERPKGSFSTLEIQRTEQGDSAMYLCASSFTSSETQYFGPGTRLLVL.

This clonotype was seen a handful of times. The V call is TRBV20-1, the J call TRBJ1-6; the match to TRBD1 covers 7 bases. The CDR3 contains 17 residues. J lost 0 bases, V lost 3 bases, and 8 bases had no gene match. CDR1 DFQATT and CDR2 SNEGSKA come from the germline V gene (reference sequence). This chain's CDR3 is CSARSDREGSYNSPLHF. As DNA, the CDR3 is TGCAGTGCTAGGTCCGACAGGGAGGGCTCCTATAATTCACCCCTCCACTTT.

This chain connects TRBV7-2 to TRBJ1-1; D not certain. CDR3 size: 14 residues. Per the germline V gene, CDR1 is SGHTA and CDR2 is FQGNSA. V was trimmed by 3 bases and J by 0 bases, leaving 8 bases between them. For the CDR3, the DNA is TGTGCCAGCAGCTTTGCCCGTATGAACACTGAAGCTTTCTTT. Its translation: CASSFARMNTEAFF.

This sequence joins TRBV13 and TRBJ1-1; D gene uncertain. Trimming left V 6 bases short and J 6 bases short, with 14 bases between. Germline V gene sequence: CDR1 PRHDT, CDR2 FYEKMQ (reference sequence). The length of the CDR3 is 13 residues. Here the CDR3 reads CASSRPGKAEAFF. As DNA, the CDR3 is TGTGCCAGCAGTCGACCGGGGAAGGCTGAAGCTTTCTTT.

J is TRBJ2-1 and V is TRBV6-1; maybe TRBD2 (6 bases). This CDR3 is 14 amino acids long. Germline loops: CDR1 MNHNS, CDR2 SASEGT. Trimming took off 8 bases at V and 3 bases at J, with 14 bases between the two ends. The CDR3 here is CASGLAYVYNEQFF. The CDR3 DNA is TGTGCCAGCGGCCTAGCGTATGTCTACAATGAGCAGTTCTTC.

This chain's CDR3 is CASTPGEQPQHF. In nucleotides, the CDR3 is TGTGCCAGCACCCCGGGGGAACAGCCCCAGCATTTT. The rearrangement links TRBV28 to TRBJ1-5; perhaps TRBD1 as D (5 bases). Germline loops: CDR1 MDHEN, CDR2 SYDVKM. Trimming removed 7 bases from V and 7 bases from J, with 11 bases in between. The CDR3 length is 12 residues. The full variable domain, with the rest looked up from reference TRBV28 and TRBJ1-5, is DVKVTQSSRYLVKRTGEKVFLECVQDMDHENMFWYRQDPGLGLRLIYFSYDVKMKEKGDIPEGYSVSREKKERFSLILESASTNQTSMYLCASTPGEQPQHFGDGTRLSIL.

The CDR3 region is CASSARGRSNSPLHF. CDR3 nucleotide sequence: TGTGCCAGCAGTGCCCGGGGCAGGAGCAATTCACCCCTCCACTTT. The rearrangement joins TRBV6-1 to TRBJ1-6; tentative D call: TRBD1 (5 bases). The CDR3 runs to 15 residues. V lost 4 bases to trimming and J lost 7 bases, with 14 bases between them. Per the germline V gene, CDR1 is MNHNS and CDR2 is SASEGT.

There are a few counts of this clonotype. V is TRBV5-1 and J is TRBJ2-3, with 7 bases lining up with TRBD2. The CDR3 has 16 residues. The germline V gene encodes CDR1 SGHRS and CDR2 YFSETQ. V trimming: 0 bases; J trimming: 4 bases; junction bases outside the gene matches: 8. The CDR3 region is CASSLGPAGRPDTQYF. In nucleotides, the CDR3 is TGCGCCAGCAGCTTGGGGCCAGCGGGGAGACCAGATACGCAGTATTTT.

CDR3 sequence reads: CSARDLRGYNEQFF. CDR3 coding DNA: TGCAGTGCTAGAGATTTACGGGGGTACAATGAGCAGTTCTTC. This sequence joins TRBV20-1 and TRBJ2-1; D is possibly TRBD2 (6 bases). The CDR3 is made up of 14 amino acids. Germline-derived CDR1 and CDR2 are DFQATT and SNEGSKA (reference sequence). V was cut by 0 bases and J by 4 bases, with 10 bases left in between.

This clonotype has a handful of counts. The chain uses TRBV4-2 and TRBJ1-4, with 9 bases lining up with TRBD1. This CDR3 is built from 16 residues. Trimming took 5 bases from V and 8 from J; bases not matched to a gene: 12. Germline V lookup: CDR1 LGHNA, CDR2 YNFKEQ. Written as DNA, the CDR3 is TGTGCCAGCAGCATTCTACTACAGGGGGCCGGGGAAAAACTGTTTTTT. It codes for CASSILLQGAGEKLFF.

The chain is built from TRBV2 and TRBJ2-7, with D possibly TRBD2 on 5 matching bases. Per germline, CDR1 SNHLY and CDR2 FYNNEI. V was cut by 7 bases and J by 7 bases, with 26 bases left in between. This CDR3 region has 16 residues. This CDR3 reads CASILRAPPAYNEQYF. CDR3 nucleotides: TGTGCCAGCATTCTGAGGGCGCCACCCGCCTACAATGAGCAGTACTTC.

This chain uses TRBV11-2 with TRBJ2-7; the D gene could be TRBD1 or TRBD2 (5 bases each). The germline V and J ends were trimmed by 1 base and 2 bases, with 9 bases remaining between them. The CDR3 is 14 amino acids. Per the germline V gene, CDR1 is SGHAT and CDR2 is FQNNGV. CDR3 bases: TGTGCCAGCAGCTTAGTGGGGGTCACCTACGAGCAGTACTTC. This sequence encodes CASSLVGVTYEQYF.